The sequence of this TCR beta chain was determined in a study of human T cells and chemical hapten exposure. This clonotype showed up many times. The target antigen is unknown. TCRdb reanalysed the RACE reads using MiXCR and keeps one entry per CDR3 protein. The sample comprises some 360,000 distinct CDR3 sequences, approximately 5% of which are singletons, and 2.6% rests with the top ten. Regarding time point: pre-sensitization, week 0. Treatment in this sample: therapeutic diphenylcyclopropenone sensitization with weekly scalp DPC. Overall study findings and caveats: Versus controls, significantly more large CDR3 similarity clusters arose from expanded TCRs. TCRs exceeding a frequency of 1 in 1000 stayed unchanged under DPC sensitization.

V was cut by 6 bases and J by 5 bases, with 12 bases left in between. Germline V gene data show CDR1 as SEHNR and CDR2 as FQNEAQ (reference sequence). The CDR3 is made up of 13 amino acids. V is TRBV7-9 and J is TRBJ2-3; weak D call: TRBD2 (5 bases). The TCR sequence derives from a woman between 45 and 60 years old with alopecia areata. Some clones in this sample may be carry-over from other donors' samples. Sequencing used whole blood, obtained in connection with sensitization to the hapten diphenylcyclopropenone (DPC). The DNA for the CDR3 is TGTGCCAGCAGTATCTGGGAGATAGATACGCAGTATTTT. Protein: CASSIWEIDTQYF.